In its sample, the clone carrying this T cell receptor (beta chain) was seen once. This specimen belongs to a study of blood T cell repertoires in COVID-19. For the study at large: The study drew acute and convalescent COVID-19 samples from the United States, Italy and Spain. Sources were T cells, B-cell-depleted T cells, or PBMCs; the material itself was cDNA or gDNA.

How the authors handled the data: Estimates of nucleated cell counts were drawn from the amplification of reference gene primers. Repertoires were generated with immunoSEQ multiplex PCR, while TCRdb's copy carries only in-frame clones and drops some. V and J calls plus clone size are reproduced from that table; the DNA served to infer D and trimming. This sample yields around 260,000 clones, of which about nine tenths are seen a single time; roughly 2.3% belongs to the top ten. Trimming cost V 1 base and J 8 bases; bases outside gene matches: 5. The CDR3 is 15 residues long. Germline values: CDR1 MNHNS, CDR2 SASEGT.

The rearrangement uses TRBV6-1 and TRBJ1-6, with 7 bases fitting TRBD1. Sequenced input: peripheral blood. The TCR originated in a woman in her twenties or thirties with COVID-19, enrolled during active disease. CDR3: CASSEGPGGYSPLHF. The DNA of the CDR3 is TGTGCCAGCAGTGAAGGCCCAGGGGGATATTCACCCCTCCACTTT.